Presented here are 11 T cell receptor beta chains from one specimen sequenced in a study of cytomegalovirus exposure and HLA in healthy donors. In the PCR, 60 Vbeta and 13 Jbeta primers were used. Clones were sequenced by immunoSEQ multiplex PCR, and TCRdb holds only the in-frame ones, with some missing. The sample lists around 300,000 clones; just under 85% were seen once. Sequencing was done on a sample of PBMCs. Receptor source: a woman aged 40 to 49 in good health and CMV-seropositive.

This clone was seen more than once but under ten times. The chain couples TRBV6-5 to TRBJ2-7; tentatively, D is TRBD2 (7 bases). CDR1 and CDR2 (germline): MNHEY, SVGAGI. V dropped 6 bases and J dropped 1 base, with 13 bases sitting between them. The CDR3 extends over 14 amino acids. The DNA of the CDR3 is TGTGCCAGCAGAGGGGGAGGGCTTTCCTACGAGCAGTACTTC. Amino acid sequence: CASRGGGLSYEQYF.

The chain has TRBV4-3 and TRBJ1-4, with a tentative D call TRBD1 (6 bases). The CDR3 contains 15 residues. The germline V gene has CDR1 LGHNA and CDR2 YSLEER. V lost 1 base to trimming and J lost 7 bases, with 13 bases between them. The CDR3 DNA reads TGCGCCAGCAGCCAAGTGTGGGGAGGGGGTGAAAAACTGTTTTTT. Protein: CASSQVWGGGEKLFF.

This chain uses TRBV27 with TRBJ1-2; D is unclear. V was pared by 5 bases and J by 3 bases, with 19 bases between. Looked up from germline, CDR1 is MNHEY and CDR2 is SMNVEV (reference sequence). The CDR3 spans 16 residues. The CDR3 DNA follows: TGTGCCAGCAGTCGTCGGGAGGGCGGCAACCACTATGGCTACACCTTC. It is translated as CASSRREGGNHYGYTF.

About this clone: A read error may account for a junction end that differs from germline. V usage is TRBV28 and J usage is TRBJ2-2; 11 nucleotides line up with TRBD2. Per germline, CDR1 MDHEN and CDR2 SYDVKM. The CDR3 extends over 15 amino acids. The CDR3 spells CASLSTSGNAGELFF. CDR3 DNA: TGTGCCAGCCTCTCGACTAGCGGGAACGCCGGGGAGCTGTTTTTT.

The chain links TRBV5-4 to TRBJ1-5, with D tentatively TRBD1 (6 bases). Trimming stripped 0 bases from V and 8 bases from J, with 9 bases between. Germline CDR1 is SGHNT and CDR2 is YYREEE (reference sequence). The length of the CDR3 is 13 residues. CDR3 sequence: CASSLGQDEPQHF. In nucleotides, the CDR3 is TGTGCCAGCAGCTTGGGACAGGACGAGCCCCAGCATTTT.

In DNA form, the CDR3 reads TGTGCCAGTAGTCCATTTAACAGGGGGTCTAATGAGCAGTTCTTC. It codes for CASSPFNRGSNEQFF. This chain uses TRBV19 with TRBJ2-1; 8 bases match TRBD1. Trimming removed 5 bases from V and 7 bases from J; junction bases left unmatched: 10. Per germline, CDR1 LNHDA and CDR2 SQIVND (reference sequence). The CDR3 runs 15 residues.

The chain uses TRBV27 and TRBJ1-1; the D gene is possibly TRBD1 (6 bases). V lost 5 bases to trimming and J lost 8 bases, with 15 bases between them. This CDR3 has 13 amino acids. Per the germline V gene, CDR1 is MNHEY and CDR2 is SMNVEV (reference sequence). In DNA form, the CDR3 reads TGTGCCAGCAGTCTCGCCAGGGGTACCGAAGCTTTCTTT. Encoded protein: CASSLARGTEAFF.

The chain uses TRBV21-1 and TRBJ2-7; the DNA was not used to check the table's D call, TRBD2. TRBV21-1 is a documented pseudogene. The CDR3 sequence is 14 residues long. The CDR3 nucleotides are TGTGCCAGCAGCGGTGGGAGCAGCTCCTACGAGCAGTACTTC. It is translated as CASSGGSSSYEQYF.

The chain has TRBV14 and TRBJ1-2; 8 nucleotides align to TRBD1. V shed 4 bases, J shed 5 bases, and the junction held 9 bases outside the gene matches. The CDR3 is 15 amino acids. Germline V gene lookup returns CDR1 SGHDN and CDR2 FVKESK. CDR3 bases: TGTGCCAGCAGCCGGGGACAGGCCGAGGGGTATGGCTACACCTTC. This sequence encodes CASSRGQAEGYGYTF.

The chain has TRBV19 and TRBJ1-2, with 10 positions matching TRBD1. The V gene end was trimmed by 5 bases and the J gene end by 3 bases; junction bases not matched to a gene: 0. The CDR3 has 13 residues. CDR1 and CDR2 (germline): LNHDA, SQIVND (reference sequence). The CDR3, as DNA: TGTGCCAGTAGTGGACAGGGGGACTATGGCTACACCTTC. Amino acids: CASSGQGDYGYTF.

This chain uses TRBV14 with TRBJ2-6, with D tentatively TRBD1 (5 bases). The germline V gene has CDR1 SGHDN and CDR2 FVKESK. V dropped 6 bases and J dropped 1 base, with 10 bases sitting between them. The CDR3 spans 15 residues. For the CDR3, the DNA is TGTGCCAGCAGTCGCAGGGTTTCTGGGGCCAACGTCCTGACTTTC. Protein product: CASSRRVSGANVLTF.